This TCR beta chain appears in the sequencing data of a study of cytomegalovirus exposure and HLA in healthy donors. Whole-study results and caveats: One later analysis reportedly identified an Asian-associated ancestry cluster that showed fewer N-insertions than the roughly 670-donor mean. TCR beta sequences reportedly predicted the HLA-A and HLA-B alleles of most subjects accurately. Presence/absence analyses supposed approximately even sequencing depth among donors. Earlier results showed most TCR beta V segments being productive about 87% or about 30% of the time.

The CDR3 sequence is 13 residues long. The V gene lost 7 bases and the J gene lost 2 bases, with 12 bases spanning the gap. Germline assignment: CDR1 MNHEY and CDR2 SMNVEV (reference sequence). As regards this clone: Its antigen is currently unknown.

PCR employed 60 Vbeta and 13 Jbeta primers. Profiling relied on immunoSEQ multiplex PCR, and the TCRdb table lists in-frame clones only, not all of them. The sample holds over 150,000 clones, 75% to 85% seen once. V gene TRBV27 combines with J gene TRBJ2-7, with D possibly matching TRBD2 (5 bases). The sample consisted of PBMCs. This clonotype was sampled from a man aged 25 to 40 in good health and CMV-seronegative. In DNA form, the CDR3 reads TGTGCCAGCATCCGAAGCGGAACCTACGAGCAGTACTTC. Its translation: CASIRSGTYEQYF.